This record looks at one T cell receptor beta chain sequence and its context. Its antigen remains unknown. The PCR ran on 60 Vbeta and 13 Jbeta primers. Some clones are missing from TCRdb's copy, which holds only in-frame ones; the method was immunoSEQ multiplex PCR. In the table there are under 250,000 clones, approximately 80% of which are singletons. Trimming at V came to 2 bases and at J to 0 bases, leaving 9 bases not matched to a gene. The CDR3 consists of 16 residues. CDR1 is GTSNPN, CDR2 SVGIG, per germline (reference sequence). The entry originates in a study of cytomegalovirus exposure and HLA in healthy donors. The study, taken as a whole, reports: In all likelihood, a cluster of highly shared sequence variants was a sequencing artifact. Rare TCR sequences predominated, though certain public TCRs were found in many donors.

The genes are TRBV30 and TRBJ1-1; 7 nucleotides align to TRBD1. Sequenced: PBMCs. The source is a woman younger than 45 in good health and CMV-seronegative. The CDR3 sequence is CAWSRDSPRVNTEAFF. For the CDR3, the DNA is TGTGCCTGGAGTCGGGACAGCCCGAGGGTGAACACTGAAGCTTTCTTT.